Each of the 24 T cell receptor beta chains below was sequenced from the same sample in a study of T cell responses to AZD1222 COVID-19 vaccine. The protocol was immunoSEQ multiplex PCR, while the TCRdb copy is restricted to in-frame clones and leaves out a portion. The sample carries 150,000 to 200,000 clones, around 90% recorded once. Here the sequenced sample was peripheral blood, taken 28 days after the second AZD1222 dose. Source of these receptors: an adult who received the AZD1222 COVID-19 vaccine.

The chain has TRBV3-1 (or the pseudogene TRBV3-2) and TRBJ2-3; TRBD1 aligns across 12 bases. CDR1 LGHDT and CDR2 YNNKEL come from the germline V gene (reference sequence). The CDR3 length is 20 residues. Trimming at V came to 1 base and at J to 0 bases, leaving 11 bases not matched to a gene. This chain's CDR3 is CASSQGIWDRGLPSTDTQYF. CDR3 sequence (DNA): TGTGCCAGCAGCCAAGGCATCTGGGACAGGGGGCTTCCTAGCACAGATACGCAGTATTTT.

This clone was recorded a few times. The CDR3 spells CASSQDFGLVLDTQYF. The CDR3 DNA follows: TGCGCCAGCAGCCAAGATTTCGGGCTAGTTCTGGATACGCAGTATTTT. The chain carries TRBV4-1 and TRBJ2-3, with D unclear. The CDR3 totals 16 residues. Deletions cut 0 bases from V and 6 bases from J, with 16 bases between. Per germline, CDR1 MGHRA and CDR2 YSYEKL.

V usage is TRBV6-5 and J usage is TRBJ2-7, with D tentatively TRBD1 (6 bases). The CDR3 is 15 amino acids. Germline lookup yields CDR1 MNHEY and CDR2 SVGAGI. V was shortened by 5 bases and J by 2 bases, with 16 bases between the two germline ends. CDR3 protein: CASSNLGANPYEQYF. As DNA, the CDR3 is TGTGCCAGCAGTAACTTGGGGGCCAACCCCTACGAGCAGTACTTC.

J is TRBJ2-7 and V is TRBV4-3; 8 bases line up with TRBD1. Germline loops: CDR1 LGHNA, CDR2 YSLEER. This CDR3 spans 15 amino acids. V was clipped by 2 bases and J by 4 bases; unmatched bases: 7. Here the CDR3 DNA reads TGCGCCAGCAGCCAAATGGACAGGGAGATGTACGAGCAGTACTTC. Protein: CASSQMDREMYEQYF.

The sample holds one count of this clone. The chain couples TRBV7-3 to TRBJ1-1, with D maybe TRBD1 (5 bases). CDR1 is SGHTA, CDR2 FQGTGA, per germline. This CDR3 spans 14 amino acids. Deletions cut 0 bases from V and 1 base from J, with 6 bases between. The DNA for the CDR3 is TGTGCCAGCAGCTTAACAGGGGCGAACACTGAAGCTTTCTTT. The encoded protein is CASSLTGANTEAFF.

This rearrangement joins TRBV3-1 (or the pseudogene TRBV3-2) to TRBJ2-3, with D possibly matching TRBD2 (6 bases). Trimming stripped 5 bases from V and 3 bases from J, with 6 bases between. Looked up from germline, CDR1 is LGHDT and CDR2 is YNNKEL (reference sequence). The CDR3 consists of 12 residues. DNA of the CDR3: TGTGCCAGCAGCGGAGGGACAGATACGCAGTATTTT. This gives the protein CASSGGTDTQYF.

This clone was counted once. The rearrangement uses TRBV2 and TRBJ1-2; perhaps TRBD1 as D (6 bases). This CDR3 has 14 residues. Per germline, CDR1 SNHLY and CDR2 FYNNEI. V shed 0 bases and J shed 8 bases, with 13 bases lying between them. CDR3 loop: CASSEANQGYGYTF. The CDR3, as DNA: TGTGCCAGCAGTGAAGCTAATCAGGGGTACGGCTACACCTTC.

CDR3 nucleotides: TGCGCCAGCAGACCGGACAGGGGGCGGGTATCCTACGAGCAGTACTTC. Protein: CASRPDRGRVSYEQYF. The chain links TRBV23-1 to TRBJ2-7, with 11 bases lining up with TRBD1. TRBV23-1 is flagged as an ORF with uncertain function. The CDR3 covers 16 residues. Unmatched junction bases numbered 8, after V lost 6 bases and J lost 1 base.

The J gene is TRBJ2-7, the V gene TRBV4-2; D perhaps matches TRBD1 (6 bases). Germline CDR1 and CDR2: LGHNA and YNFKEQ. V dropped 1 base and J dropped 2 bases, with 9 bases sitting between them. The CDR3 has 14 residues. The CDR3 sequence: CASSQGDITYEQYF. As DNA, the CDR3 is TGTGCCAGCAGCCAAGGGGACATCACCTACGAGCAGTACTTC.

The J gene is TRBJ2-1, the V gene TRBV4-1; D is undetermined. This CDR3 comprises 15 residues. Germline V gene data show CDR1 as MGHRA and CDR2 as YSYEKL. Trimming pared 5 bases from V and 1 base from J, leaving 12 bases between. The CDR3 bases are TGCGCCAGCAGCGAAACGCTGGGTTCCTACAATGAGCAGTTCTTC. This translates into CASSETLGSYNEQFF.

This clone qualifies as medium-sized (0.01 to 0.1%). The genes are TRBV6-2 or TRBV6-3 and TRBJ2-5; D gene uncertain. The CDR3 has 13 amino acids. V lost 2 bases and J lost 5, with 9 bases in between. CDR1 and CDR2 (germline): MNHEY, SVGEGT. CDR3 sequence: CASSYIPWETQYF. DNA of the CDR3: TGTGCCAGCAGTTACATTCCCTGGGAGACCCAGTACTTC.

In nucleotides, the CDR3 is TGCGCCAGCAGCTTAGGGACAGCTGTTACCTACGAGCAGTACTTC. Its translation is CASSLGTAVTYEQYF. The chain combines TRBV5-1 with TRBJ2-7, with 7 bases matching TRBD1. V dropped 2 bases and J dropped 2; count of bases not matched to a gene: 7. The CDR3 extends over 15 amino acids. Germline V gene lookup returns CDR1 SGHRS and CDR2 YFSETQ.

This sequence joins TRBV5-1 and TRBJ2-1; TRBD1 agrees at 9 bases. V gave up 4 bases and J gave up 6 bases; unmatched junction bases: 5. The CDR3 has 14 residues. Germline-derived CDR1 and CDR2 are SGHRS and YFSETQ. The CDR3 DNA reads TGCGCCAGCAGCCCGACAGGGGGGCTCAATGAGCAGTTCTTC. It translates to CASSPTGGLNEQFF.

This clone was seen only a few times. The chain joins TRBV2 to TRBJ1-6; a possible D gene is TRBD1 (5 bases). V was shortened by 4 bases and J by 1 base, with 8 bases between the two germline ends. The CDR3 has 15 amino acids. Looked up from germline, CDR1 is SNHLY and CDR2 is FYNNEI. The CDR3 bases are TGTGCCAGCAGTGCCAGGGTTTCCTATAATTCACCCCTCCACTTT. Its protein product is CASSARVSYNSPLHF.

CDR3 in amino acids: CASWTGTASYGYTF. Here the CDR3 DNA reads TGTGCCAGCTGGACCGGGACAGCGTCCTATGGCTACACCTTC. The chain employs TRBV18 and TRBJ1-2; 7 nucleotides align to TRBD1. Trimming took 7 bases from V and 4 from J; bases not matched to a gene: 9. Germline CDR1 is KGHSH and CDR2 is LQKENI. CDR3 length: 14 residues.

This chain connects TRBV30 to TRBJ2-7, with D perhaps TRBD2 (5 bases). The CDR3 totals 14 residues. V was pared by 2 bases and J by 2 bases, with 13 bases between. Germline CDR1 reads GTSNPN; CDR2 reads SVGIG (reference sequence). CDR3 in amino acids: CAWSLGLSTYEQYF. The CDR3 region has the DNA TGTGCCTGGAGTTTAGGACTGTCTACCTACGAGCAGTACTTC.

This chain connects TRBV4-1 to TRBJ1-4; TRBD1 might be the D (5 bases). The ends were cut back, 1 base at V and 3 bases at J, with 12 bases in the middle. This CDR3 has 16 amino acids. CDR1 is MGHRA and CDR2 is YSYEKL in the germline V gene. The CDR3 spells CASSQGAAGPNEKLFF. The CDR3 DNA reads as TGCGCCAGCAGCCAAGGGGCAGCAGGGCCTAATGAAAAACTGTTTTTT.

The gene calls are TRBV19 and TRBJ1-2; no reliable D call. V lost 6 bases and J 0 bases, leaving 17 bases between the germline ends. The CDR3 runs to 16 residues. The germline V gene encodes CDR1 LNHDA and CDR2 SQIVND (reference sequence). The CDR3 nucleotides read TGTGCCAGTAGAAGAGTATCGACGGAATCTAACTATGGCTACACCTTC. As protein: CASRRVSTESNYGYTF.

The V and J genes are TRBV4-2 and TRBJ1-2; 7 positions agree with TRBD1. This CDR3 is built from 14 residues. The germline V gene has CDR1 LGHNA and CDR2 YNFKEQ. After removal of 4 bases from V and 0 bases from J, the junction contained 2 bases not matched to a gene. In DNA, the CDR3 is TGTGCCAGCAGCCGGACAGGAGCTAACTATGGCTACACCTTC. Translating gives CASSRTGANYGYTF.

As to this clone: As the CDR3 is not closed by the conserved phenylalanine or tryptophan, this likely results from a read error. No DNA is shown, since the ends of the CDR3 on it are uncertain; the CDR3 is the one TCRdb lists. The chain couples TRBV23-1 to TRBJ1-1; TRBD1, the table's D call, was not compared with the DNA. TRBV23-1 is an ORF, and what it does is uncertain. The CDR3 length equals 8 residues, ends included. The CDR3 reads CASRDRGR.

This chain links TRBV4-1 with TRBJ2-1; D is uncertain. V was pared by 1 base and J by 7 bases, with 8 bases between. This CDR3 contains 13 residues. Germline V lookup: CDR1 MGHRA, CDR2 YSYEKL. The DNA of the CDR3 is TGCGCCAGCAGCCAAGGGGAAAAAAATGAGCAGTTCTTC. Translated, it gives CASSQGEKNEQFF.

This chain joins TRBV18 and TRBJ2-5; D gene uncertain. CDR1 and CDR2 (germline): KGHSH, LQKENI. Deletions cut 0 bases from V and 5 bases from J, with 7 bases between. The CDR3 consists of 13 residues. CDR3 nucleotides: TGTGCCAGCTCACCACCTTCTGAGGAGACCCAGTACTTC. It translates to CASSPPSEETQYF.

The chain joins TRBV19 to TRBJ1-5; perhaps TRBD1 as D (6 bases). CDR3 length: 14 residues. V lost 5 bases, J lost 5 bases, and 13 bases lay in between. Germline CDR1 and CDR2: LNHDA and SQIVND (reference sequence). The CDR3 protein is CASSSGTYYQPQHF. CDR3 nucleotide sequence: TGTGCCAGTAGTTCCGGGACATACTATCAGCCCCAGCATTTT.

The chain employs TRBV2 and TRBJ1-1, with D possibly matching TRBD1 (5 bases). From germline, CDR1 is SNHLY and CDR2 FYNNEI. This CDR3 spans 14 amino acids. Trimming removed 5 bases at V and 0 bases at J, with 10 bases between. CDR3 coding DNA: TGTGCCAGCAGTCTAGGGGAGCTGAACACTGAAGCTTTCTTT. It specifies CASSLGELNTEAFF.